Following are 13 T cell receptor beta chains from one sample sequenced in a study of blood T cell repertoires in COVID-19. Data came from immunoSEQ multiplex PCR; TCRdb stores just in-frame clones and leaves some out. The sample lists more than 90,000 clones, approximately 80% occurring once. Sequenced material: peripheral blood. The origin of the receptors is a woman between 65 and 79 years old with acute or convalescent COVID-19.

The V and J genes are TRBV5-8 and TRBJ1-5, with unresolved D. CDR3 length: 14 residues. With 2 bases removed from V and 5 bases from J, the gap between germline ends came to 11 bases. Germline CDR1 SGHTS, CDR2 YDEGEE. The CDR3 region is CASSFRTYDQPQHF. The CDR3 region has the DNA TGTGCCAGCAGCTTTAGGACTTATGATCAGCCCCAGCATTTT. Full variable domain (outside the CDR3, taken from reference TRBV5-8 and TRBJ1-5): EAGVTQSPTHLIKTRGQQATLRCSPISGHTSVYWYQQALGLGLQFLLWYDEGEERNRGNFPPRFSGRQFPNYSSELNVNALELEDSALYLCASSFRTYDQPQHFGDGTRLSIL.

The rearrangement joins TRBV6-1 to TRBJ2-3; 12 bases agree with TRBD1. CDR3 length: 16 amino acids. Germline V gene sequence: CDR1 MNHNS, CDR2 SASEGT. V gave up 4 bases and J gave up 4 bases; unmatched junction bases: 6. The CDR3 here is CASSGRDRGRPDTQYF. In DNA, the CDR3 is TGTGCCAGCAGTGGCCGGGACAGGGGGCGTCCAGATACGCAGTATTTT.

J is TRBJ1-3 and V is TRBV7-4; 9 bases are a match to TRBD1. CDR3 size: 16 residues. Germline CDR1 is SGHVT and CDR2 is SQSDAQ. With V trimmed by 1 base and J by 2 bases, 3 bases remained unmatched. The CDR3 DNA reads as TGTGCCAGCAGCTTAGGGCGGGACAGGGCTGGAAACACCATATATTTT. This sequence encodes CASSLGRDRAGNTIYF.

For the CDR3, the DNA is TGTGCCAGCAGTCCTCGGACTAGCGCCGCCAATGAGCAGTTCTTC. This translates into CASSPRTSAANEQFF. V usage is TRBV27 and J usage is TRBJ2-1; 9 bases fit TRBD2. The length of the CDR3 is 15 residues. Germline V gives CDR1 MNHEY, CDR2 SMNVEV (reference sequence). Losses at the gene ends were 5 bases for V and 6 bases for J; bases not matched to a gene: 8.

The chain links TRBV10-1 to TRBJ1-6; TRBD1 aligns across 9 bases. Germline V gives CDR1 WNHNN, CDR2 SYGVQD (reference sequence). The CDR3 is 16 residues long. Trimming removed 7 bases from V and 5 bases from J; junction bases left unmatched: 9. The CDR3 sequence: CASKGQGKPNNSPLHF. CDR3 DNA: TGCGCCAGCAAGGGACAGGGTAAACCCAATAATTCACCCCTCCACTTT.

The V call is TRBV4-1, the J call TRBJ2-1, with TRBD2 matching over 8 bases. Germline-derived CDR1 and CDR2 are MGHRA and YSYEKL. The CDR3 covers 15 residues. The junction had 3 bases not matched to a gene; V was cut back by 0 bases and J by 5 bases. CDR3 sequence: CASSQEGRGDNEQFF. The CDR3 DNA reads as TGCGCCAGCAGCCAAGAGGGGCGGGGGGACAATGAGCAGTTCTTC.

V is TRBV7-9 and J is TRBJ2-7, with 8 bases lining up with TRBD1. CDR1 is SEHNR and CDR2 is FQNEAQ in the germline V gene (reference sequence). Trimming at V came to 7 bases and at J to 0 bases, leaving 5 bases not matched to a gene. The CDR3 contains 14 residues. The CDR3 protein is CASTLQGVSYEQYF. DNA of the CDR3: TGTGCCAGCACCCTACAGGGGGTCTCCTACGAGCAGTACTTC.

The rearrangement links TRBV3-1 (or the pseudogene TRBV3-2) to TRBJ2-5; D perhaps matches TRBD2 (6 bases). Trimming shortened V by 1 base and J by 4 bases, and 10 bases separated the two germline ends. CDR3 length equals 14 residues. Per the germline V gene, CDR1 is LGHDT and CDR2 is YNNKEL (reference sequence). As DNA, the CDR3 is TGTGCCAGCAGCCAAGCCGGGGGTGGAGAGACCCAGTACTTC. Translation: CASSQAGGGETQYF.

The chain employs TRBV6-5 and TRBJ1-1; weak D call: TRBD1 (6 bases). The CDR3 consists of 16 residues. V was clipped by 4 bases and J by 4 bases, with 19 bases between them. CDR1 MNHEY and CDR2 SVGAGI come from the germline V gene. CDR3 sequence (DNA): TGTGCCAGCAGTTCACCAACACTAGGGGGGGTCACTGAAGCTTTCTTT. Its translation is CASSSPTLGGVTEAFF.

Comment on this clone: One junction end disagrees with the germline gene, perhaps due to a read error. The chain is built from TRBV19 and TRBJ2-1; weak D call: TRBD2 (6 bases). The CDR3 covers 12 residues. Germline V lookup: CDR1 LNHDA, CDR2 SQIVND (reference sequence). The CDR3 region has the DNA TGTGCCAGTAGTCCCCGGCGGGGCCAGCCAGTCTTC. It codes for CASSPRRGQPVF.

The V call is TRBV19, the J call TRBJ2-7; 8 bases fit TRBD1. The CDR3 totals 14 residues. Losses at the gene ends were 8 bases for V and 7 bases for J; bases not matched to a gene: 13. The V gene's germline CDR1 is LNHDA and CDR2 SQIVND (reference sequence). The CDR3 bases are TGTGCCAGTGGAGGGTGGCAGGGGGCCGGGGAGCAGTACTTC. This gives the protein CASGGWQGAGEQYF.

V usage is TRBV6-5 and J usage is TRBJ2-5; D is uncertain. The CDR3 covers 11 residues. Trimming removed 8 bases from V and 3 bases from J, with 7 bases in between. Per germline, CDR1 MNHEY and CDR2 SVGAGI. The CDR3 region is CASFLEETQYF. The CDR3 DNA is TGTGCCAGCTTCCTAGAAGAGACCCAGTACTTC.

The V and J genes are TRBV11-3 and TRBJ2-3; D not certain. Germline V CDR1 and CDR2: SGHNT, YENEEA. CDR3 size: 13 residues. V shed 0 bases and J shed 9 bases, with 10 bases lying between them. The CDR3 loop is CASSLEGPATQYF. The DNA for the CDR3 is TGTGCCAGCAGCTTAGAGGGCCCAGCCACGCAGTATTTT.